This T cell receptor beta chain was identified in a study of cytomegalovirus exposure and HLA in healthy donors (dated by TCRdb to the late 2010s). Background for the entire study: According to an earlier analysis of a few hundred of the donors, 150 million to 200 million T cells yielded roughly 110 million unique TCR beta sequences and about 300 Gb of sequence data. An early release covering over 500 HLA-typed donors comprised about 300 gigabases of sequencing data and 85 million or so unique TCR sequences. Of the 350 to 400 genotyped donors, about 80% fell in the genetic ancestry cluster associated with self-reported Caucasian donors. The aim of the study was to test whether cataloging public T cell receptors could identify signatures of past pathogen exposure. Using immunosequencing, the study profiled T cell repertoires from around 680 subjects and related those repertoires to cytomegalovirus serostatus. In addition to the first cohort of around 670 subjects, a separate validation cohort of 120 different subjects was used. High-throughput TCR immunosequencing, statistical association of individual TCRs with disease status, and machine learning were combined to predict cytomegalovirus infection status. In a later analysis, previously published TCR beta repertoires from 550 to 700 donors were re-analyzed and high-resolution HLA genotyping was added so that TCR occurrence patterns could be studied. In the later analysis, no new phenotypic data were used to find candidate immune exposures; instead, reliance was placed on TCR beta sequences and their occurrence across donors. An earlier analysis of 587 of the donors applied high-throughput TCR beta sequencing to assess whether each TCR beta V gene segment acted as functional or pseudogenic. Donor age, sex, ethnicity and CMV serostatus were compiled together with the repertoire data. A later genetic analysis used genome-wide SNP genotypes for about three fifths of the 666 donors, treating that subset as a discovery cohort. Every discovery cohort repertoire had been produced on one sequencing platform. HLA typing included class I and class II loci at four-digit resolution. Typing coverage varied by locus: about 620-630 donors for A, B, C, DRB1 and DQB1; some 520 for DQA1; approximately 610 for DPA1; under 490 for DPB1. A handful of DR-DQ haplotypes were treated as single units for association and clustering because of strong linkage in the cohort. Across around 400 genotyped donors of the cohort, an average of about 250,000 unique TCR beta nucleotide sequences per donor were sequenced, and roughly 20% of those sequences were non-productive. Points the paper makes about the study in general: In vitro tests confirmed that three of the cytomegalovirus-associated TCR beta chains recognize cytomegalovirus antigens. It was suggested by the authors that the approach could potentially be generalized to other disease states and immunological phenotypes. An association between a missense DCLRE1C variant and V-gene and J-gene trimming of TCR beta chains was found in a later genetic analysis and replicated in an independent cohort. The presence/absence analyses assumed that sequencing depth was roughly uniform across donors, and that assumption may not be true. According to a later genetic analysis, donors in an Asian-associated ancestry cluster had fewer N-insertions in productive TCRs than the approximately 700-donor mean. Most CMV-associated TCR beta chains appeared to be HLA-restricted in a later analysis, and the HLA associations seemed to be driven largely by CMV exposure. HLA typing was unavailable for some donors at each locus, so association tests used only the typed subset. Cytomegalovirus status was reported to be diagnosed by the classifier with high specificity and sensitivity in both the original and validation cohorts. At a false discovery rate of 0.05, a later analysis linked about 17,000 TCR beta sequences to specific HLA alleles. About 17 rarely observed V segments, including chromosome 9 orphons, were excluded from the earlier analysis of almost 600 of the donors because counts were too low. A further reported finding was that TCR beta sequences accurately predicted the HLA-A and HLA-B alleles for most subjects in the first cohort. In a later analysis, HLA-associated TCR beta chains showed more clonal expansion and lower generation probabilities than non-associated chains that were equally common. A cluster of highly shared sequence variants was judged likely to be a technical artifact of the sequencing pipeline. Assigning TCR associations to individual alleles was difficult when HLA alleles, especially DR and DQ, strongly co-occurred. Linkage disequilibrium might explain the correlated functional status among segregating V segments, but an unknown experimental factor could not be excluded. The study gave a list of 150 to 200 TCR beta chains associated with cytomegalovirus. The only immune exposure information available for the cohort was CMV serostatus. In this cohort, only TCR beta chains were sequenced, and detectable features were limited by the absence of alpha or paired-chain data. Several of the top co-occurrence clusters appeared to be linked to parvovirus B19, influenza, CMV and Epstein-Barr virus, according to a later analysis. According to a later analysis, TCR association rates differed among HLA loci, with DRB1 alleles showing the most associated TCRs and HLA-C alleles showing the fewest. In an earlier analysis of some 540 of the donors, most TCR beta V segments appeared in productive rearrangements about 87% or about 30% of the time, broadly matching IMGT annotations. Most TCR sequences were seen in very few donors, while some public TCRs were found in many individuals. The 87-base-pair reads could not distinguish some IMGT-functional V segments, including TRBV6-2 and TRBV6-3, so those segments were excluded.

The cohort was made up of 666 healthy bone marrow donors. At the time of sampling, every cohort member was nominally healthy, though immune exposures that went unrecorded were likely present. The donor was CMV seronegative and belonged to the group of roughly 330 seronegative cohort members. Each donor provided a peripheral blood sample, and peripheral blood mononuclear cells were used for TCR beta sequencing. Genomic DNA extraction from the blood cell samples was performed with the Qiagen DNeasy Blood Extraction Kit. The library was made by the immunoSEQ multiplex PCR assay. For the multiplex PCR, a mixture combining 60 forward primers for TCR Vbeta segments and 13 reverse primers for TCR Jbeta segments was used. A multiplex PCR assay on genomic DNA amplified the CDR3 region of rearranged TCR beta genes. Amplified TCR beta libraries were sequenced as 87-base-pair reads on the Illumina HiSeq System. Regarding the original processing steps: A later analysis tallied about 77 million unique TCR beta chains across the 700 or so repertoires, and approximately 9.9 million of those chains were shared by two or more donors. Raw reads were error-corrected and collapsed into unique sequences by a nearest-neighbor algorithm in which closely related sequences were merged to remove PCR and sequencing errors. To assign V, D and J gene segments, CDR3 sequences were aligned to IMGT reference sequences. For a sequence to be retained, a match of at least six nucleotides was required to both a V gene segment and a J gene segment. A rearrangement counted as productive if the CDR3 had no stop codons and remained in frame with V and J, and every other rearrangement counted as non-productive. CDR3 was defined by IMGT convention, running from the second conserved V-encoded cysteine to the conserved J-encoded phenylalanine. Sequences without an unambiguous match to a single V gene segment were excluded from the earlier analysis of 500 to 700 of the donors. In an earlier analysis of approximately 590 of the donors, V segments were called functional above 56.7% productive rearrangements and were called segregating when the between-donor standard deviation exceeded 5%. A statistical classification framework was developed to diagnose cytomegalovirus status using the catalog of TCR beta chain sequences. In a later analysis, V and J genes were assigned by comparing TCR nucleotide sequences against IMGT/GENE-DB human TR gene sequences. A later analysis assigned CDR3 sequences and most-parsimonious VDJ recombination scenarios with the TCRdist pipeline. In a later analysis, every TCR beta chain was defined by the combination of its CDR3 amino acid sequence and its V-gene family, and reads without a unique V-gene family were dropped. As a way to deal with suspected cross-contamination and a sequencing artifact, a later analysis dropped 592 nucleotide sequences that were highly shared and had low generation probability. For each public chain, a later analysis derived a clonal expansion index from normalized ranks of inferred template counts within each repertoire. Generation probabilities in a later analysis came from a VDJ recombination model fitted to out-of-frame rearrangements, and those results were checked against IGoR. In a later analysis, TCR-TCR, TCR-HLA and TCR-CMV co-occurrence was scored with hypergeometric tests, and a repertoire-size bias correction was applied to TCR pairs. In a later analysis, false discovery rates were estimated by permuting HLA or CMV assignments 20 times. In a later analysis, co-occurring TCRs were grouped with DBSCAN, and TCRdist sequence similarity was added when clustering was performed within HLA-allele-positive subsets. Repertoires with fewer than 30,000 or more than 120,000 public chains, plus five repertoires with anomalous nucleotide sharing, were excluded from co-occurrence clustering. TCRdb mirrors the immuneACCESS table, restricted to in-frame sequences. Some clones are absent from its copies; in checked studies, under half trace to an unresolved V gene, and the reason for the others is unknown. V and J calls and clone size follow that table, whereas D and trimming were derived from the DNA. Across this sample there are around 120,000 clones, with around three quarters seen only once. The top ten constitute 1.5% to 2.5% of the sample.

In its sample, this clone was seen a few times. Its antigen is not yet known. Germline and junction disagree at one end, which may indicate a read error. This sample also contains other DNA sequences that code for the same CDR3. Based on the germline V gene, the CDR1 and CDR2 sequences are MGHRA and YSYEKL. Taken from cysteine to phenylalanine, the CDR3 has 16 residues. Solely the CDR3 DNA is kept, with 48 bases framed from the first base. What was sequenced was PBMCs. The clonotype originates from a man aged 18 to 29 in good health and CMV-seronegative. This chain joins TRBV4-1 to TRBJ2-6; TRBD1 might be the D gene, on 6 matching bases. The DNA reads TGTGCCAGCAGCCTAGAGGACAGCTCTGGGGCCAACGTCCTGACTTTC. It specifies CASSLEDSSGANVLTF.